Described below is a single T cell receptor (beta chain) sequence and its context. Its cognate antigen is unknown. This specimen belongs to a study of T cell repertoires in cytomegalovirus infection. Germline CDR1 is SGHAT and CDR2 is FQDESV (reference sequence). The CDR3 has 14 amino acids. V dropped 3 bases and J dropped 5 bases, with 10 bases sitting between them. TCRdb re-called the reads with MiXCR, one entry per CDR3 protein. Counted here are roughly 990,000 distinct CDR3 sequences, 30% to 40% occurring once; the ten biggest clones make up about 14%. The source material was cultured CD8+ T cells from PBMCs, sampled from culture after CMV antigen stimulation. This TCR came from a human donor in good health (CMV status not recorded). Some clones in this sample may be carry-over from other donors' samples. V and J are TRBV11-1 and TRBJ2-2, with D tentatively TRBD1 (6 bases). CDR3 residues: CASSFLRGTGELFF. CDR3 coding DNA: TGTGCCAGCAGCTTCCTCAGGGGTACCGGGGAGCTGTTTTTT.